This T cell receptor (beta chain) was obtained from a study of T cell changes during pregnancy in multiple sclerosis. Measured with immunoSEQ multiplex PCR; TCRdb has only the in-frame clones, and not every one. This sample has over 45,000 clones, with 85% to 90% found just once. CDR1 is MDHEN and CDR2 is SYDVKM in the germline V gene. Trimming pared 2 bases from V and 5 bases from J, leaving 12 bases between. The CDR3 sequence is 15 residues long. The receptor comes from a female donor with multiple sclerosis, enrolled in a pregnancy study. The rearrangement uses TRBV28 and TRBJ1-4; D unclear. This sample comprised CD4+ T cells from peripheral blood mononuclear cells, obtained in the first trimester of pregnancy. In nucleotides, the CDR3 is TGTGCCAGCAGTTTAAATGCAGGTCCGAATGAAAAACTGTTTTTT. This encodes CASSLNAGPNEKLFF.